One and the same sample provided the 16 T cell receptor beta chains below, sequenced in a study of T cells in localized non-small cell lung cancer. Here immunoSEQ multiplex PCR was the method, and the copy in TCRdb shows in-frame clones only, minus some. This sample has 60,000 to 75,000 clones, with more than 80% found just once. The sequences come from PBMCs, collected before any cancer treatment. The source of these receptors is a man aged 40 to 69 with stage II lung adenocarcinoma.

V and J are TRBV29-1 and TRBJ2-7, with 7 bases identical to TRBD1. Germline V lookup: CDR1 SQVTM, CDR2 ANQGSEA. The CDR3 runs to 12 residues. Germline trimming cut 7 bases from V and 2 bases from J; bases unmatched to any gene: 5. The CDR3 here is CSGRQGPYEQYF. In nucleotides, the CDR3 is TGCAGCGGAAGACAGGGCCCCTACGAGCAGTACTTC.

This sequence joins TRBV2 and TRBJ2-1; TRBD2 matches 10 bases. V shed 5 bases, J shed 4 bases, and the junction held 5 bases outside the gene matches. CDR3 length: 15 residues. Germline CDR1 and CDR2: SNHLY and FYNNEI. In DNA, the CDR3 is TGTGCCAGCAGTAGATGGACTAGCGGATACAATGAGCAGTTCTTC. Its protein is CASSRWTSGYNEQFF. The full variable domain, in which reference TRBV2 and TRBJ2-1 provide the parts outside the CDR3, is EPEVTQTPSHQVTQMGQEVILRCVPISNHLYFYWYRQILGQKVEFLVSFYNNEISEKSEIFDDQFSVERPDGSNFTLKIRSTKLEDSAMYFCASSRWTSGYNEQFFGPGTRLTVL.

V usage is TRBV11-3 and J usage is TRBJ1-3; D call uncertain. V was pared by 1 base and J by 5 bases, with 6 bases between. CDR1 is SGHNT, CDR2 YENEEA, per germline. The CDR3 loop spans 13 amino acids. CDR3 loop: CASSLVGRNTIYF. DNA of the CDR3: TGTGCCAGCAGCTTAGTTGGGAGAAACACCATATATTTT.

The rearrangement joins TRBV6-1 to TRBJ1-3; D is undetermined. V lost 0 bases and J lost 0, with 6 bases in between. CDR3 length: 15 residues. Germline values: CDR1 MNHNS, CDR2 SASEGT. The CDR3 loop is CASSEARYSGNTIYF. DNA for the CDR3: TGTGCCAGCAGTGAAGCCCGGTACTCTGGAAACACCATATATTTT.

The genes are TRBV30 and TRBJ1-1, with D unclear. The CDR3 spans 12 residues. CDR1 and CDR2 from the germline V gene are GTSNPN and SVGIG (reference sequence). V was clipped by 2 bases and J by 7 bases, with 11 bases between them. The CDR3 loop is CAWSPTGVEAFF. The CDR3 coding sequence is TGTGCCTGGAGTCCTACTGGGGTTGAAGCTTTCTTT.

This clone was seen more than once but under ten times. The chain joins TRBV19 to TRBJ1-3; TRBD1 matches at 7 bases. The CDR3 extends over 14 amino acids. Germline trimming cut 6 bases from V and 1 base from J; bases unmatched to any gene: 3. Looked up from germline, CDR1 is LNHDA and CDR2 is SQIVND (reference sequence). The CDR3 region is CASRTGISGNTIYF. CDR3 bases: TGTGCCAGTAGGACAGGGATATCTGGAAACACCATATATTTT.

The chain has TRBV6-6 and TRBJ1-1, with a possible D match to TRBD1 (6 bases). V shed 5 bases and J shed 1 base, with 8 bases lying between them. From germline, CDR1 is MNHNY and CDR2 SVGAGI (reference sequence). The CDR3 is made up of 13 amino acids. CDR3 sequence: CASSLTGNTEAFF. CDR3 DNA sequence: TGTGCCAGCAGTCTGACAGGGAACACTGAAGCTTTCTTT.

CDR3 residues: CSVGEWANEQFF. The CDR3 nucleotides read TGCAGCGTTGGGGAGTGGGCCAATGAGCAGTTCTTC. The chain uses TRBV29-1 and TRBJ2-1; possibly TRBD2 for D (5 bases). This CDR3 comprises 12 residues. V lost 4 bases to trimming and J lost 6 bases, with 10 bases between them. The germline gives CDR1 SQVTM, CDR2 ANQGSEA.

The J gene is TRBJ2-3, the V gene TRBV7-9, with D hard to call. The CDR3 has 13 amino acids. V was trimmed by 5 bases and J by 2 bases, leaving 8 bases between them. Germline values: CDR1 SEHNR, CDR2 FQNEAQ (reference sequence). CDR3 loop: CASSRTTTDTQYF. CDR3 coding DNA: TGTGCCAGCAGCCGAACGACCACAGATACGCAGTATTTT.

The V gene is TRBV19, the J gene TRBJ2-2; 14 bases are a match to TRBD2. CDR3 length: 17 residues. The ends lost 3 bases at V and 5 bases at J; junction bases unmatched: 5. The germline V gene encodes CDR1 LNHDA and CDR2 SQIVND (reference sequence). The CDR3 region has the DNA TGTGCCAGTAGTATCCAAGGACTAGCGGGGGGAACCGGGGAGCTGTTTTTT. Its translation: CASSIQGLAGGTGELFF.

For the CDR3, the DNA is TGTGCCAGCGGCCCCAGAGCCTCCCAAGAGACCCAGTACTTC. Protein: CASGPRASQETQYF. This chain uses TRBV6-1 with TRBJ2-5; D uncertain. V lost 8 bases to trimming and J lost 1 base, with 14 bases between them. CDR1 and CDR2 (germline): MNHNS, SASEGT. This CDR3 is 14 amino acids long.

The chain carries TRBV6-1 and TRBJ1-5; 8 bases are shared with TRBD1. This CDR3 spans 14 amino acids. Germline V gene lookup returns CDR1 MNHNS and CDR2 SASEGT. V was clipped by 3 bases and J by 4 bases; unmatched bases: 2. The CDR3 sequence: CASSERQGNQPQHF. The CDR3 region has the DNA TGTGCCAGCAGTGAGCGACAGGGGAATCAGCCCCAGCATTTT.

The gene calls are TRBV25-1 and TRBJ1-2, with TRBD1 identical over 7 bases. V was clipped by 3 bases and J by 3 bases; unmatched bases: 10. Germline values: CDR1 MGHDK, CDR2 SYGVNS. The CDR3 is made up of 16 amino acids. Here the CDR3 reads CASSDGNRGRDYGYTF. In DNA form, the CDR3 reads TGTGCCAGCAGTGACGGGAATAGGGGGCGCGACTATGGCTACACCTTC.

The chain combines TRBV11-2 with TRBJ2-7; perhaps TRBD2 as D (6 bases). Germline lookup yields CDR1 SGHAT and CDR2 FQNNGV. The CDR3 is 14 amino acids. V lost 2 bases to trimming and J lost 1 base, with 9 bases between them. The DNA for the CDR3 is TGTGCCAGCAGCTTAAGCGGGCTATCCTACGAGCAGTACTTC. This encodes CASSLSGLSYEQYF.

This sequence joins TRBV19 and TRBJ2-6; D gene ambiguous. This CDR3 has 14 amino acids. V was shortened by 6 bases and J by 2 bases, with 8 bases between the two germline ends. Germline V gives CDR1 LNHDA, CDR2 SQIVND (reference sequence). In DNA, the CDR3 is TGTGCCAGTAGCGTCCAGACTGGGGCCAACGTCCTGACTTTC. Translated: CASSVQTGANVLTF.

This chain uses TRBV19 with TRBJ1-5, with TRBD1 as a possible D gene (5 bases). The CDR3 sequence is 15 residues long. Trimming left V 5 bases short and J 0 bases short, with 11 bases between. Germline values: CDR1 LNHDA, CDR2 SQIVND (reference sequence). The CDR3 nucleotides read TGTGCCAGTAGTCAACGGGGGAGTAGCAATCAGCCCCAGCATTTT. It translates to CASSQRGSSNQPQHF.